The 10 T cell receptor beta chains below were found in one sample sequenced in a study of cytomegalovirus exposure and HLA in healthy donors (TCRdb year 2017). The protocol used for the library was the immunoSEQ multiplex PCR assay. For the multiplex PCR, a mixture combining 60 forward primers for TCR Vbeta segments and 13 reverse primers for TCR Jbeta segments was used. The source is immuneACCESS, and TCRdb retained only in-frame sequences with V and J called. Part of the clones is not carried over; for the studies checked, unresolved V genes explain less than half of this, and the remainder is unexplained. The sample yields about 89,000 clones; 65% to 80% were counted once. The biggest ten clones account for approximately 3% of the sample. Sequencing was carried out using PBMCs. The receptor source for this set is a man aged 25-40 years in good health and CMV-seronegative.

This chain uses TRBV6-5 with TRBJ2-5, with TRBD1 identical over 8 bases. The CDR3 covers 13 residues. The V gene's germline CDR1 is MNHEY and CDR2 SVGAGI. J gave up 5 bases and V 6 bases, and 5 bases lay outside the gene matches. CDR3 DNA sequence: TGTGCCAGCAGCCGGGGACAGGCTGAGACCCAGTACTTC. Its protein product is CASSRGQAETQYF.

This clone was observed once. The V gene is TRBV9, the J gene TRBJ1-1, with TRBD1 identical over 7 bases. The CDR3 runs to 15 residues. With 5 bases clipped from V and 3 bases from J, the junction kept 10 bases outside the gene matches. Germline V gene lookup returns CDR1 SGDLS and CDR2 YYNGEE. The CDR3 sequence is CASRKAGTEHTEAFF. Written as DNA, the CDR3 is TGTGCCAGCAGGAAAGCCGGGACAGAGCACACTGAAGCTTTCTTT. The variable domain in full, with the rest retrieved from reference TRBV9 and TRBJ1-1, is DSGVTQTPKHLITATGQRVTLRCSPRSGDLSVYWYQQSLDQGLQFLIQYYNGEERAKGNILERFSAQQFPDLHSELNLSSLELGDSALYFCASRKAGTEHTEAFFGQGTRLTVV.

This chain uses TRBV5-1 with TRBJ2-1; D uncertain. Germline V gene data show CDR1 as SGHRS and CDR2 as YFSETQ. The V end lost 1 base, the J end lost 4 bases, and 6 bases lay between the germline ends. The CDR3 is made up of 13 amino acids. The CDR3 spells CASSLYSYNEQFF. CDR3 DNA: TGCGCCAGCAGCTTGTACTCGTACAATGAGCAGTTCTTC.

This sequence joins TRBV6-4 and TRBJ2-2; 10 bases fit TRBD2. V dropped 5 bases and J dropped 2; count of bases not matched to a gene: 2. The germline V gene has CDR1 MRHNA and CDR2 SNTAGT. The CDR3 contains 15 residues. The CDR3 DNA reads as TGTGCCAGCAGTCGGACTAGCGGAAACACCGGGGAGCTGTTTTTT. Amino acids: CASSRTSGNTGELFF.

V is TRBV18 and J is TRBJ2-3; 13 nucleotides agree with TRBD2. V shed 8 bases, J shed 4 bases, and the junction held 9 bases outside the gene matches. The CDR3 is 16 residues long. The germline V gene encodes CDR1 KGHSH and CDR2 LQKENI. Written as DNA, the CDR3 is TGTGCCAGCCCACTGAGGACTAGCGGGGGATCAGATACGCAGTATTTT. It is translated as CASPLRTSGGSDTQYF.

The chain employs TRBV5-4 and TRBJ1-1; D ambiguous. V lost 3 bases and J lost 3, with 12 bases in between. The CDR3 totals 14 residues. Per germline, CDR1 SGHNT and CDR2 YYREEE (reference sequence). CDR3 sequence reads: CASSYIPEDTEAFF. For the CDR3, the DNA is TGTGCCAGCAGCTATATTCCCGAGGACACTGAAGCTTTCTTT.

The chain combines TRBV29-1 with TRBJ2-2; TRBD2 matches at 8 bases. Germline-derived CDR1 and CDR2 are SQVTM and ANQGSEA. Trimming took 6 bases from V and 4 from J; bases not matched to a gene: 7. CDR3 size: 14 residues. The CDR3 loop reads CSVGLGGITGELFF. In DNA, the CDR3 is TGCAGCGTGGGACTAGGGGGTATCACCGGGGAGCTGTTTTTT.

V gene TRBV29-1 combines with J gene TRBJ2-2; TRBD1 matches at 8 bases. CDR1 and CDR2 (germline): SQVTM, ANQGSEA. J lost 6 bases, V lost 5 bases, and 8 bases had no gene match. CDR3 length: 14 residues. CDR3 sequence reads: CSVSDRVASGELFF. The CDR3 DNA reads as TGCAGCGTTTCGGACAGGGTAGCGTCCGGGGAGCTGTTTTTT.

V and J are TRBV5-4 and TRBJ2-7, with 10 bases aligning to TRBD1. CDR1 SGHNT and CDR2 YYREEE come from the germline V gene (reference sequence). The CDR3 spans 14 residues. The V segment lost 4 bases and the J segment 3 bases; nucleotides outside the gene matches: 4. The CDR3 sequence: CASSEDRGGYEQYF. In DNA form, the CDR3 reads TGTGCCAGCAGCGAGGACAGGGGGGGCTACGAGCAGTACTTC.

This clone was detected only once. J is TRBJ1-6 and V is TRBV7-6, with D maybe TRBD1 (5 bases). This CDR3 has 16 residues. Per germline, CDR1 SGHVS and CDR2 FNYEAQ. Trimming took 5 bases from V and 10 from J, leaving 21 bases between them. The CDR3 nucleotides read TGTGCCAGCAGCCCCGGGTCGGGGGGGGGAAACTCACCCCTCCACTTT. This encodes CASSPGSGGGNSPLHF.